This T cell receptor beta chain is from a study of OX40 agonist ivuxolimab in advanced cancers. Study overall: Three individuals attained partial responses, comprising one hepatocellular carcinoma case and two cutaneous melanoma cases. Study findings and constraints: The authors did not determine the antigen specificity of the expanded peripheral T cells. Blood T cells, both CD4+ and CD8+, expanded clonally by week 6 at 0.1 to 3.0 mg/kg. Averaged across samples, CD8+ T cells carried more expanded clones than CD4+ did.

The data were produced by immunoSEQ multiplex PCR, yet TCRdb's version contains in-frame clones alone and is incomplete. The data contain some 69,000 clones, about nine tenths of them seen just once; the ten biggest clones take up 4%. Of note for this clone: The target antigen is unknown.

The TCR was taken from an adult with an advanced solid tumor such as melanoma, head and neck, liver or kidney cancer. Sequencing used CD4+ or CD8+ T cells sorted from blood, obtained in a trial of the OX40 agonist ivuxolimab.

CDR3 bases: TGCGCCAGCAGCTGGGGACTAGCGACAATGGTCGGGGAGCTGTTTTTT. It yields the protein CASSWGLATMVGELFF. This chain links TRBV5-1 with TRBJ2-2; 10 nucleotides line up with TRBD2. Unmatched junction bases numbered 9, after V lost 3 bases and J lost 7 bases. Germline values: CDR1 SGHRS, CDR2 YFSETQ. There are 16 residues in the CDR3.